A selection of T cell receptor beta chains follows, all from one sample in a study of identical twins. Via MiXCR, TCRdb re-called the 5' RACE reads, giving one row per CDR3 protein. Altogether some 1,700,000 distinct CDR3 sequences are present, around 29% being singletons, with the ten largest covering 0.27%. The source material was cord blood. These receptor sequences come from a newborn girl in good health. CDR3s leave out the opening cysteine and the closing phenylalanine or tryptophan. A D gene is named only where the DNA matches it firmly. Clone size is given for some rows only: seen once, a few or many times, or a class if the clone is expanded.

abundance,j_gene,d_gene,v_gene,len,CDR3aa
-,TRBJ2-4,-,TRBV9,9,ASSVGQEQY
-,TRBJ1-4,-,TRBV28,10,ASSFPYEKLF
-,TRBJ2-5,-,TRBV5-1,12,ATRDAGGQETQY
-,TRBJ2-1,TRBD1,TRBV4-1,15,ASSQPMTGKTYNEQF
-,TRBJ2-7,-,TRBV4-2,13,ASSQDRSGANEQY
-,TRBJ2-7,TRBD2,TRBV20-1,14,SAGKLAGFSSYEQY
-,TRBJ2-1,TRBD2,TRBV20-1,14,SAWTSGGANYNEQF
few,TRBJ2-7,-,TRBV10-2,17,ASSESNGNYRDFPYEQY
-,TRBJ1-1,TRBD1,TRBV28,12,ASSFLDRDPEAF
few,TRBJ2-1,TRBD2,TRBV6-2/TRBV6-3,14,ASSRQPGLAYNEQF
-,TRBJ1-1,TRBD1,TRBV7-2,10,ASRGDRGEAF
few,TRBJ2-3,TRBD2,TRBV3-1,13,ASSPSGLVSDTQY
-,TRBJ1-6,-,TRBV20-1,14,SAPRRAGSYNSPLH
-,TRBJ2-1,TRBD1,TRBV27,13,ASSRQGGLYNEQF
few,TRBJ2-7,TRBD2,TRBV4-1,16,ASSQDPTPSGGKYEQY
few,TRBJ2-5,-,TRBV5-1,14,ASSLGVAPYQETQY
-,TRBJ2-3,-,TRBV10-3,11,AIQGSLTDTQY
-,TRBJ2-7,-,TRBV12-3/TRBV12-4,13,ASSFQGRPGYEQY
few,TRBJ2-1,TRBD2,TRBV7-7,16,ASSLEPWWSGVYNEQF
once,TRBJ1-6,TRBD1,TRBV20-1,12,SAHRDSPNSPLH
-,TRBJ2-1,-,TRBV24-1,15,ATSDTSDGIQYNEQF
many,TRBJ2-1,TRBD2,TRBV20-1,12,SALTSGAYNEQF
-,TRBJ1-2,-,TRBV4-1,15,ASSQEELSWETDGYT